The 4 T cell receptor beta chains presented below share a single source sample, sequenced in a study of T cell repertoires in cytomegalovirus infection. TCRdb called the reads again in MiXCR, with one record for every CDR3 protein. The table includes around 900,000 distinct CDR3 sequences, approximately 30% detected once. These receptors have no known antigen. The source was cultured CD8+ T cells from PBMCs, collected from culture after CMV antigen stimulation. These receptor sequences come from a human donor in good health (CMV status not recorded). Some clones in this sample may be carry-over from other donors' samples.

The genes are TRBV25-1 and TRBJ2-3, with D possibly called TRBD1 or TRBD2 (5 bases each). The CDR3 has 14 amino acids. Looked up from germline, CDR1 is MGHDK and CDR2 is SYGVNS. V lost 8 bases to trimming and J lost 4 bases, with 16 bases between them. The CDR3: CASPEGRRSDTQYF. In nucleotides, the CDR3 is TGTGCCAGCCCCGAGGGGCGGCGCTCAGATACGCAGTATTTT.

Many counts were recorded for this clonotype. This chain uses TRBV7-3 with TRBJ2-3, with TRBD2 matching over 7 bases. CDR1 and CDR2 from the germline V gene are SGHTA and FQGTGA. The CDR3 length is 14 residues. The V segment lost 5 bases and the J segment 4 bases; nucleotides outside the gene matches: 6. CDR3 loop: CASSPWGLPDTQYF. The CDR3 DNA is TGTGCCAGCAGCCCGTGGGGACTACCAGATACGCAGTATTTT. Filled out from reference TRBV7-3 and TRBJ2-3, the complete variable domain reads GAGVSQTPSNKVTEKGKYVELRCDPISGHTALYWYRQSLGQGPEFLIYFQGTGAADDSGLPNDRFFAVRPEGSVSTLKIQRTERGDSAVYLCASSPWGLPDTQYFGPGTRLTVL.

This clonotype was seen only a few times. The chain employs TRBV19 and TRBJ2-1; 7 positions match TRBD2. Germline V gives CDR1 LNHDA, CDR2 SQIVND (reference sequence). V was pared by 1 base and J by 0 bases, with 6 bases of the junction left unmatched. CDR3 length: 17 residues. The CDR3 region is CASSIGEGGYSYNEQFF. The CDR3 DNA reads TGTGCCAGTAGTATAGGGGAGGGAGGTTACTCCTACAATGAGCAGTTCTTC.

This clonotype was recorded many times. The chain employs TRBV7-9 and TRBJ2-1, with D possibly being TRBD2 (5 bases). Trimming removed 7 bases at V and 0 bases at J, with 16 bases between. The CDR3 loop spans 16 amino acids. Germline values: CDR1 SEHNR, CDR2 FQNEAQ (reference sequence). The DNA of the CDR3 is TGTGCCAGCACCGACACGGGGTCGAGCTCCTACAATGAGCAGTTCTTC. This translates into CASTDTGSSSYNEQFF.